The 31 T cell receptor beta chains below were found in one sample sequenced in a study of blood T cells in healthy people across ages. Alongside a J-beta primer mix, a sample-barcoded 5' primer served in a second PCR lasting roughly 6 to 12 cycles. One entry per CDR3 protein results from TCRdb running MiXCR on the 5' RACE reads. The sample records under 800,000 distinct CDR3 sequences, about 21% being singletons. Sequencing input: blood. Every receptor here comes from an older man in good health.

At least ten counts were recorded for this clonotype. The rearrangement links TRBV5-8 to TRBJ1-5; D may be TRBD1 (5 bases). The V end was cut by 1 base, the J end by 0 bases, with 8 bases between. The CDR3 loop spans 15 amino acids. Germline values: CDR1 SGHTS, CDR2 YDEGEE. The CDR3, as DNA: TGTGCCAGCAGCTTGCTAGGGGATAGCAATCAGCCCCAGCATTTT. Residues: CASSLLGDSNQPQHF.

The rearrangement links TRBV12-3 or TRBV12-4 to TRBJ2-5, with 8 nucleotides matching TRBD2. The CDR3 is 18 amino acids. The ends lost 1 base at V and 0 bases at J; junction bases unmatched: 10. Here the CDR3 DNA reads TGTGCCAGCAGTTTAGGGGCGGGTAGCGGGACGTACCAAGAGACCCAGTACTTC. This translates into CASSLGAGSGTYQETQYF.

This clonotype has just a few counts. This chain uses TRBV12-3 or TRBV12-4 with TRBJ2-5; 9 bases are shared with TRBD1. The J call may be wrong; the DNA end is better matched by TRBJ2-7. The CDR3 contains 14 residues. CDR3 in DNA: TGTGCCAGCACCGAGACAGGGGGCTCCTACGAGCAGTACTTC. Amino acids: CASTETGGSYEQYF.

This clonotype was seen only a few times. CDR3 sequence: CASITGTGDETQYF. The CDR3 bases are TGTGCCAGCATCACCGGGACAGGGGACGAGACCCAGTACTTC. The J gene is TRBJ2-5, the V gene TRBV7-6; 10 nucleotides align to TRBD1. The CDR3 runs to 14 residues. The ends lost 7 bases at V and 5 bases at J; junction bases unmatched: 7. Germline lookup yields CDR1 SGHVS and CDR2 FNYEAQ.

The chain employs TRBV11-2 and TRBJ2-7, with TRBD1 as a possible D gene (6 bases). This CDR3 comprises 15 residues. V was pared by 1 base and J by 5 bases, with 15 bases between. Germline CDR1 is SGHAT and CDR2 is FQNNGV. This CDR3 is CASSLVRGRVHEQYF. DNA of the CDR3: TGTGCCAGCAGCTTAGTCAGGGGCCGGGTCCACGAGCAGTACTTC.

CDR3 DNA sequence: TGTGCCAGCAGTGCAGGACAGGGGATCGAGCAGTACTTC. This translates into CASSAGQGIEQYF. The chain combines TRBV28 with TRBJ2-7; 9 bases map to TRBD1. Per germline, CDR1 MDHEN and CDR2 SYDVKM. V shed 5 bases and J 6 bases; nucleotides not matched to a gene: 5. The CDR3 sequence is 13 residues long.

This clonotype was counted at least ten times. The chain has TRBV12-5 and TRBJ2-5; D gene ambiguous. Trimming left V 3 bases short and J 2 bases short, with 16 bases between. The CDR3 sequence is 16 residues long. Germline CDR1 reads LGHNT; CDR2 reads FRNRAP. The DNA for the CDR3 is TGTGCTAGTGGTTTCAGTAGTGGACCGACTCAAGAGACCCAGTACTTC. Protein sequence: CASGFSSGPTQETQYF.

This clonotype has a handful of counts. In nucleotides, the CDR3 is TGTGCCAGCAGCCAAGATTACGGGATAGCGCGCACAGATACGCAGTATTTT. Translation: CASSQDYGIARTDTQYF. The chain recombines TRBV3-1 with TRBJ2-3; D is perhaps TRBD2 (5 bases). From germline, CDR1 is LGHDT and CDR2 YNNKEL (reference sequence). Trimming pared 0 bases from V and 1 base from J, leaving 14 bases between. The CDR3 has 17 amino acids.

The CDR3 coding sequence is TGCAGTGCCTCACGGCAGGGGAAAACTGAAGCTTTCTTT. Amino acids: CSASRQGKTEAFF. This chain links TRBV20-1 with TRBJ1-1; the D gene is possibly TRBD1 (6 bases). The CDR3 sequence is 13 residues long. V lost 6 bases and J lost 5, with 16 bases in between. Germline CDR1 reads DFQATT; CDR2 reads SNEGSKA (reference sequence).

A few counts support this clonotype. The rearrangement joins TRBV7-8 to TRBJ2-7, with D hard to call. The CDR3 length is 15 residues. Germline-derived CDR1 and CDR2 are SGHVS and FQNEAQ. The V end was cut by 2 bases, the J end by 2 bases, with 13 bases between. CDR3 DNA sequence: TGTGCCAGCAGCTTAACCCGGTCTGCCACCTACGAGCAGTACTTC. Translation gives CASSLTRSATYEQYF.

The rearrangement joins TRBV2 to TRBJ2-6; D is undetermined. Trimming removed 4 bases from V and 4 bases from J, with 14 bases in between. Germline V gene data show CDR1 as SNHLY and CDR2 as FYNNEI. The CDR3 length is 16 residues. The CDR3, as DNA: TGTGCCAGCAGTGCCCCAACTGAGTTCGGGGCCAACGTCCTGACTTTC. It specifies CASSAPTEFGANVLTF.

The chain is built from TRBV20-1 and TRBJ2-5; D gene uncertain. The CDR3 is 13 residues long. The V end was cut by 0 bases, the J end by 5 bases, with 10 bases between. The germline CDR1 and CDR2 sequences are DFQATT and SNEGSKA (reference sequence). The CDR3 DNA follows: TGCAGTGCTAGAGATTTAATGGCGGAGACCCAGTACTTC. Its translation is CSARDLMAETQYF.

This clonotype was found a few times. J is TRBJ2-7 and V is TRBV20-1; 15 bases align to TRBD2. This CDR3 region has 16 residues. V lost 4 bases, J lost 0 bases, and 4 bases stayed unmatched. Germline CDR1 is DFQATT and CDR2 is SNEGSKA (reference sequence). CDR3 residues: CSATGLAGGRSYEQYF. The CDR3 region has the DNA TGCAGTGCTACGGGACTAGCGGGAGGTCGCTCCTACGAGCAGTACTTC.

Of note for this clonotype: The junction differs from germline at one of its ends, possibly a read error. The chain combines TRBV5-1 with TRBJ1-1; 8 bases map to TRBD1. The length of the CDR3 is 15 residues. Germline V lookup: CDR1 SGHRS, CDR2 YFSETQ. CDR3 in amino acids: CVSSLTGDPNTEAFF. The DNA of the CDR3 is TGCGTCAGCAGCTTGACAGGGGATCCGAACACTGAAGCTTTCTTT.

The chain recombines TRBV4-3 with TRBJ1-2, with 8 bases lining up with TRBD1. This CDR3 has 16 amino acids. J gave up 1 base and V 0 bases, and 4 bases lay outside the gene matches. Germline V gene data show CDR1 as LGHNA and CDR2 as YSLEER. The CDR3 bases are TGCGCCAGCAGCCAAGATAGGACAGGGTTTAACTATGGCTACACCTTC. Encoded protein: CASSQDRTGFNYGYTF.

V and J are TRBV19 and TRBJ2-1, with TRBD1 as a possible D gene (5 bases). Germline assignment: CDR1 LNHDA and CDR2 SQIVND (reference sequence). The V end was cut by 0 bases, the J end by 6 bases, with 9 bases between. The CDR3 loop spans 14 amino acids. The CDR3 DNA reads TGTGCCAGTAGTATAGACAGGGTTCCCAATGAGCAGTTCTTC. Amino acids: CASSIDRVPNEQFF.

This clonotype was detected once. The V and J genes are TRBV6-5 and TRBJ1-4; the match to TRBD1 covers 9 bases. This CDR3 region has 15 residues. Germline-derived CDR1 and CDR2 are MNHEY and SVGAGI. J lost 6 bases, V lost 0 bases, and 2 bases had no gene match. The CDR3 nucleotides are TGTGCCAGCAGTTACTCGGGACAGGGTGATGAAAAACTGTTTTTT. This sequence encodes CASSYSGQGDEKLFF.

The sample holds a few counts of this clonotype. The CDR3 bases are TGTGCCAGCAGTCTACTTTTAGGGACCCAACCCAATCAGCCCCAGCATTTT. Amino acid sequence: CASSLLLGTQPNQPQHF. The rearrangement uses TRBV6-2 or TRBV6-3 and TRBJ1-5; a possible D gene is TRBD1 (5 bases). V was cut by 5 bases and J by 3 bases, with 20 bases left in between. Looked up from germline, CDR1 is MNHEY and CDR2 is SVGEGT. The CDR3 is 17 residues long.

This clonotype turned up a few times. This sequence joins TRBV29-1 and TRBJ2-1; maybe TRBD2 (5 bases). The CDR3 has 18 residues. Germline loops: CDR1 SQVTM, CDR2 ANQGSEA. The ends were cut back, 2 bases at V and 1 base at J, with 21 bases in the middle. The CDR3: CSVENPSPEPPSYNEQFF. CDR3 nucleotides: TGCAGCGTTGAAAACCCTAGCCCCGAACCCCCTTCCTACAATGAGCAGTTCTTC.

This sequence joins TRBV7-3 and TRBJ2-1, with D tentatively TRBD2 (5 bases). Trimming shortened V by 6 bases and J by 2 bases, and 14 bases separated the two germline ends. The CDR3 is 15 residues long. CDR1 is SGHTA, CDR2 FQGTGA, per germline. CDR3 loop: CASSLEGWPYNEQFF. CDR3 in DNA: TGTGCCAGCAGTCTAGAGGGTTGGCCCTACAATGAGCAGTTCTTC.

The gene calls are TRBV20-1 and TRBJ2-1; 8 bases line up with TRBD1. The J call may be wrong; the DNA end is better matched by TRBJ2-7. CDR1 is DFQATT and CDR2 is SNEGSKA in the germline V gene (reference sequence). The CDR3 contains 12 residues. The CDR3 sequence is CSAPDRVYEQYF. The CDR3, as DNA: TGCAGTGCTCCGGACAGGGTGTACGAGCAGTACTTC.

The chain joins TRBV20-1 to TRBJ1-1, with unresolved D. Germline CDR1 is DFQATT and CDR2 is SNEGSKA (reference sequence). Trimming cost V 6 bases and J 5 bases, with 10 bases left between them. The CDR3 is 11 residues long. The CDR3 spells CSALSPTEAFF. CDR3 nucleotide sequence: TGCAGTGCCCTGTCGCCGACTGAAGCTTTCTTT.

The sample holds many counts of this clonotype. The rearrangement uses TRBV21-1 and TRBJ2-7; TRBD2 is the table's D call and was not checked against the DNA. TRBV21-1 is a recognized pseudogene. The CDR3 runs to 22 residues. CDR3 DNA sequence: TGTGCCAGCAGCCACCTAGCGGGAGCCCACTCGCCAAGCAACTCGTCTAACTACGAGCAGTACTTC. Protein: CASSHLAGAHSPSNSSNYEQYF.

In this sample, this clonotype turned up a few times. CDR3 sequence (DNA): TGTGCCACCAGTGACCCGGACTATGCAGATACGCAGTATTTT. It codes for CATSDPDYADTQYF. This chain uses TRBV24-1 with TRBJ2-3; D might be TRBD2 (6 bases). Germline-derived CDR1 and CDR2 are KGHDR and SFDVKD. The germline V and J ends were trimmed by 4 bases and 4 bases, with 11 bases remaining between them. The CDR3 extends over 14 amino acids.

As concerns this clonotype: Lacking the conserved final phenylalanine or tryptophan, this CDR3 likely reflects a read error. CDR3 in amino acids: CASSDNEDFSVAKNIQYA. The CDR3 nucleotides are TGTGCCAGCAGTGATAATGAGGATTTTAGTGTAGCCAAAAACATTCAGTACGCC. The genes are TRBV2 and TRBJ2-4; D uncertain. Germline V gives CDR1 SNHLY, CDR2 FYNNEI. The CDR3 loop spans 18 amino acids. The ends were cut back, 3 bases at V and 0 bases at J, with 18 bases in the middle.

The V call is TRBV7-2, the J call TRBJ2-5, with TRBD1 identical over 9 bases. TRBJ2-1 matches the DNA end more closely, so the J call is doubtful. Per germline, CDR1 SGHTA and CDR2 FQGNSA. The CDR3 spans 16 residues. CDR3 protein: CASSLGTGPLGNEQFF. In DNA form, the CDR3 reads TGTGCCAGCAGCCTAGGGACAGGGCCCCTAGGGAATGAGCAGTTCTTC.

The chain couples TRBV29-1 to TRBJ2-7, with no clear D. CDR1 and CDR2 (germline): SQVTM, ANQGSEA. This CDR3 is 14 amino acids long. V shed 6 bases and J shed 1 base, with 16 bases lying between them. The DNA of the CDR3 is TGCAGCGTCCGTGTGGGGATTAGTTCCTACGAGCAGTACTTC. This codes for CSVRVGISSYEQYF.

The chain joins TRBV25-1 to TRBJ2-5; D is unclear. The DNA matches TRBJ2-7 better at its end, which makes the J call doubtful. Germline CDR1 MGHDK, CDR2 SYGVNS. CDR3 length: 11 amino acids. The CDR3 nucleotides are TGTGCCAGCAGTGGCGAATACGAGCAGTACTTC. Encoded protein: CASSGEYEQYF.

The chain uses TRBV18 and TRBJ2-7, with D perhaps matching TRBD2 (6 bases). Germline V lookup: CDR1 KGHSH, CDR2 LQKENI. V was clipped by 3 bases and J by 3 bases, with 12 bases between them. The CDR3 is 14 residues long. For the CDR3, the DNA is TGTGCCAGCTCACCGGACACGGGAGTCTACGAGCAGTACTTC. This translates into CASSPDTGVYEQYF.

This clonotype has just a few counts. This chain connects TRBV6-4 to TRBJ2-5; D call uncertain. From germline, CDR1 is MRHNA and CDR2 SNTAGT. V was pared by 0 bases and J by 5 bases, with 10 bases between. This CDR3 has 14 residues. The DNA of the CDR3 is TGTGCCAGCAGTGACTCGGAAGATGAGGAGACCCAGTACTTC. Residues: CASSDSEDEETQYF.

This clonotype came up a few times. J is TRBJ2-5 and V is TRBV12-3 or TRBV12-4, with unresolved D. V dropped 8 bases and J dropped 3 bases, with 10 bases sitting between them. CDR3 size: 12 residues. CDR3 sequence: CASASAKETQYF. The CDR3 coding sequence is TGTGCCAGCGCCTCCGCAAAAGAGACCCAGTACTTC.